What follows are 12 T cell receptor beta chains derived from one specimen sequenced in a study of blood T cell repertoires in COVID-19. Generated by immunoSEQ multiplex PCR, the TCRdb table keeps only in-frame clones and is missing some. The sample holds roughly 350,000 clones, about nine tenths seen once. Sequencing was done on a sample of peripheral blood. The origin of the receptors is a woman between 65 and 79 years old with COVID-19, enrolled during active disease.

The chain has TRBV4-3 and TRBJ1-1; tentative D call: TRBD1 (6 bases). Trimming shortened V by 0 bases and J by 5 bases, and 16 bases separated the two germline ends. CDR1 LGHNA and CDR2 YSLEER come from the germline V gene. The CDR3 extends over 16 amino acids. CDR3 loop: CASSQDDWGQITEAFF. CDR3 coding DNA: TGCGCCAGCAGCCAAGATGATTGGGGGCAGATTACTGAAGCTTTCTTT.

The CDR3 DNA follows: TGTGCCAGCAGCTTGGGAGGGAATGGCTACACCTTC. Translation: CASSLGGNGYTF. This chain joins TRBV5-4 and TRBJ1-2; no reliable D call. This CDR3 has 12 amino acids. Germline CDR1 reads SGHNT; CDR2 reads YYREEE (reference sequence). Trimming removed 0 bases from V and 6 bases from J, with 6 bases in between.

This chain uses TRBV6-2 or TRBV6-3 with TRBJ1-1, with D maybe TRBD1 (6 bases). The CDR3 totals 17 residues. Germline values: CDR1 MNHEY, CDR2 SVGEGT. V was pared by 1 base and J by 0 bases, with 15 bases between. The CDR3 is CASSYFLGGPMNTEAFF. The CDR3 bases are TGTGCCAGCAGTTACTTCCTCGGGGGGCCCATGAACACTGAAGCTTTCTTT.

This clone was recorded only once. The gene calls are TRBV9 and TRBJ1-1; D gene ambiguous. V gave up 5 bases and J gave up 12 bases, with 20 bases separating them. Germline assignment: CDR1 SGDLS and CDR2 YYNGEE. The length of the CDR3 is 13 residues. DNA of the CDR3: TGTGCCAGCAGACCTTCTCCCAGCAGGCTTTCTTTCTTT. Its translation: CASRPSPSRLSFF.

This chain connects TRBV5-8 to TRBJ1-1; a weak D match, TRBD1 (5 bases). The CDR3 extends over 14 amino acids. Germline CDR1 reads SGHTS; CDR2 reads YDEGEE. V lost 4 bases, J lost 6 bases, and 16 bases lay in between. The CDR3 spells CASSPRSKGAEAFF. The CDR3 DNA reads as TGTGCCAGCAGCCCCCGATCCAAAGGGGCTGAAGCTTTCTTT.

This rearrangement joins TRBV5-1 to TRBJ2-7, with a possible D match to TRBD1 (5 bases). V gave up 0 bases and J gave up 3 bases, with 16 bases separating them. CDR1 is SGHRS, CDR2 YFSETQ, per germline. The length of the CDR3 is 16 residues. The CDR3 sequence is CASSLASAGLNYEQYF. Written as DNA, the CDR3 is TGCGCCAGCAGCTTGGCGTCGGCAGGGCTAAACTACGAGCAGTACTTC. Full variable domain (remainder filled in from reference TRBV5-1 and TRBJ2-7): KAGVTQTPRYLIKTRGQQVTLSCSPISGHRSVSWYQQTPGQGLQFLFEYFSETQRNKGNFPGRFSGRQFSNSRSEMNVSTLELGDSALYLCASSLASAGLNYEQYFGPGTRLTVT.

The gene calls are TRBV7-2 and TRBJ1-2, with D possibly matching TRBD1 (6 bases). The CDR3 sequence is 15 residues long. Germline loops: CDR1 SGHTA, CDR2 FQGNSA. V lost 3 bases to trimming and J lost 4 bases, with 15 bases between them. The CDR3: CASSFPGALLYGYTF. CDR3 sequence (DNA): TGTGCCAGCAGCTTTCCAGGGGCGCTCCTCTATGGCTACACCTTC.

The sample holds a few counts of this clone. The chain is built from TRBV6-5 and TRBJ1-6, with D perhaps matching TRBD1 (6 bases). This CDR3 is built from 14 residues. CDR1 and CDR2 from the germline V gene are MNHEY and SVGAGI. Between the trimmed V and J ends, which lost 7 bases and 6 bases, there was a span of 13 bases. This CDR3 is CASNRQASNSPLHF. Written as DNA, the CDR3 is TGTGCCAGCAACCGACAGGCTAGTAATTCACCCCTCCACTTT.

The gene calls are TRBV2 and TRBJ2-5; D possibly corresponds to TRBD1 (5 bases). This CDR3 has 12 amino acids. The V end was cut by 7 bases, the J end by 6 bases, with 12 bases between. CDR1 is SNHLY, CDR2 FYNNEI, per germline. This CDR3 is CASTPGQKTQYF. The CDR3 DNA reads TGTGCCAGCACGCCAGGGCAGAAGACCCAGTACTTC. The entire variable domain, with the rest obtained from reference TRBV2 and TRBJ2-5, is as follows: EPEVTQTPSHQVTQMGQEVILRCVPISNHLYFYWYRQILGQKVEFLVSFYNNEISEKSEIFDDQFSVERPDGSNFTLKIRSTKLEDSAMYFCASTPGQKTQYFGPGTRLLVL.

The V call is TRBV19, the J call TRBJ1-1; D may be TRBD1 (5 bases). Germline loops: CDR1 LNHDA, CDR2 SQIVND (reference sequence). CDR3 length: 15 amino acids. V lost 7 bases and J lost 0, with 15 bases in between. The CDR3: CASMGREGMNTEAFF. The CDR3 DNA is TGTGCCAGTATGGGGAGGGAGGGGATGAACACTGAAGCTTTCTTT.

The table lists this clone with a few counts. J is TRBJ2-3 and V is TRBV6-2 or TRBV6-3; perhaps TRBD1 as D (5 bases). CDR1 and CDR2 from the germline V gene are MNHEY and SVGEGT. This CDR3 region has 14 residues. Between the trimmed V and J ends, which lost 4 bases and 1 base, there was a span of 9 bases. CDR3 coding DNA: TGTGCCAGCAGTTCCAGGGCCCGCACAGATACGCAGTATTTT. It yields the protein CASSSRARTDTQYF.

Notes on this clone: At the DNA level, this CDR3 is encoded by other sequences in the same sample as well. CDR3 residues: CASSYGGGMNTEAFF. The CDR3 DNA is TGTGCCAGCAGTTACGGCGGGGGGATGAACACTGAAGCTTTCTTT. This rearrangement joins TRBV6-5 to TRBJ1-1; a possible D gene is TRBD1 (5 bases). The V gene's germline CDR1 is MNHEY and CDR2 SVGAGI. V lost 2 bases and J lost 0, with 10 bases in between. This CDR3 has 15 amino acids.